This TCR beta chain was sequenced during a study of T cells in localized non-small cell lung cancer. Per germline, CDR1 MNHEY and CDR2 SVGAGI. The V end lost 3 bases, the J end lost 5 bases, and 13 bases lay between the germline ends. The length of the CDR3 is 14 residues. With respect to this clone: The antigen is undetermined.

Study-wide findings and caveats: In adjacent lung appeared a median 57 of the top 100 tumor clones. Uninvolved adjacent lung, not tumor, had the highest T cell clonality. Increased T cell density in blood showed an association with longer overall survival. Heterogeneity remains possible because sequencing was limited to only one tumor region.

Assay used: immunoSEQ multiplex PCR; TCRdb lists only in-frame clones, some missing. The table shows around 30,000 clones, with around four fifths occurring only once. The origin of this receptor is a male donor older than 55 with stage III squamous cell lung carcinoma. The rearrangement uses TRBV6-5 and TRBJ1-1; D is perhaps TRBD1 (6 bases). Sequences were derived from peripheral blood, sampled before any cancer treatment. The CDR3 sequence: CASSYEGDLTEAFF. In DNA, the CDR3 is TGTGCCAGCAGTTATGAGGGGGACCTTACTGAAGCTTTCTTT.